The rows below give T cell receptor beta chains drawn from one sample of a study of blood T cell repertoires in COVID-19. Assay used: immunoSEQ multiplex PCR; TCRdb lists only in-frame clones, some missing. The profile covers about 110,000 clones, with roughly 69% appearing a single time and about 5.9% taken by the ten largest. The sequencing sample was made of peripheral blood. All receptors come from a man at least 80 years old with acute or convalescent COVID-19. Both conserved end residues are part of each CDR3. The D gene is left open where the match is weak. Size tells how often a clone was seen (once, few, many) or the class of an expanded clone, and some rows leave it out.

cdr3_nt,cdr3_aa,j_call,v_call,d_call,clone_size
TGTGCCTGGAGTGTAGTCGGTAACTATGGCTACACCTTC,CAWSVVGNYGYTF,TRBJ1-2,TRBV30,NA,NA
TGTGCCAGCAGCCTCGTCGACAGGGTTGGCGGCTACACCTTC,CASSLVDRVGGYTF,TRBJ1-2,TRBV5-6,TRBD1,few
TGTGCCAGCAGCCCCGGGAGGAGCTCCTACAATGAGCAGTTCTTC,CASSPGRSSYNEQFF,TRBJ2-1,TRBV3-1/TRBV3-2,TRBD2,few
TGTGCCAGCAGCCATGGACGGGGGGTTGATCAGCCCCAGCATTTT,CASSHGRGVDQPQHF,TRBJ1-5,TRBV21-1,NA,NA
TGTGCCAGCAGCTTCGCTAGCGGCTACAATGAGCAGTTCTTC,CASSFASGYNEQFF,TRBJ2-1,TRBV7-6,TRBD2,NA
TGCGCCAGCAGCAGGACTAGCGGGATCAATGAGCAGTTCTTC,CASSRTSGINEQFF,TRBJ2-1,TRBV5-1,TRBD2,NA
TGTGCCAGCAGCTTAGCCGGGACAGGGGGCGTCTATGGCTACACCTTC,CASSLAGTGGVYGYTF,TRBJ1-2,TRBV5-5,TRBD1,once
TGTGCCAGCAGTTACCGGGACAGGGGGTCTGGGGCCAACGTCCTGACTTTC,CASSYRDRGSGANVLTF,TRBJ2-6,TRBV6-2/TRBV6-3,TRBD1,NA
TGTGCCAGCATGAAGAACGGGAGGGACCAAGAGACCCAGTACTTC,CASMKNGRDQETQYF,TRBJ2-5,TRBV2,TRBD2,NA
TGTGCCAGCAGCTTTGGGACAGGGGACACCGGGGAGCTGTTTTTT,CASSFGTGDTGELFF,TRBJ2-2,TRBV11-3,TRBD1,many
TGTGCCAGCAGGATGGGGCTAGCGGGATCTTACGAGCAGTACTTC,CASRMGLAGSYEQYF,TRBJ2-7,TRBV28,TRBD2,NA
TGCGCCAGCAGCCAGCAACAGGGGGGTGGGCAGTTCTTC,CASSQQQGGGQFF,TRBJ2-1,TRBV4-3,TRBD1,NA
TGCAGTGCTCTAAACACCGGGGAGCTGTTTTTT,CSALNTGELFF,TRBJ2-2,TRBV20-1,NA,NA
TGTGCCAGCAGCCGACGAGGGGGGGCGCGGGGAGAGACCCAGTACTTC,CASSRRGGARGETQYF,TRBJ2-5,TRBV3-1/TRBV3-2,NA,NA
TGTGCCAGCAGCTCCTCAGGGGGCGGGTATGGCTACACCTTC,CASSSSGGGYGYTF,TRBJ1-2,TRBV7-2,TRBD1,once
TGTGCCAGCAGCCGGTACCAAGAGACCCAGTACTTC,CASSRYQETQYF,TRBJ2-5,TRBV5-4,NA,NA
TGTGCCAGCAGCTTAGAGCAGGGACAGATGGGTTACGAGCAGTACTTC,CASSLEQGQMGYEQYF,TRBJ2-7,TRBV13,TRBD1,NA
TGTGCCAGCAGATCGGGTTTTTATGGCTACACCTTC,CASRSGFYGYTF,TRBJ1-2,TRBV6-6,NA,NA
TGTGCCATCCGACAGATTAATCAGCCCCAGCATTTT,CAIRQINQPQHF,TRBJ1-5,TRBV28,NA,few
TGTGCCAGCAGCCAAGACGACAGGGGGTACAATCAGCCCCAGCATTTT,CASSQDDRGYNQPQHF,TRBJ1-5,TRBV3-1/TRBV3-2,TRBD1,NA